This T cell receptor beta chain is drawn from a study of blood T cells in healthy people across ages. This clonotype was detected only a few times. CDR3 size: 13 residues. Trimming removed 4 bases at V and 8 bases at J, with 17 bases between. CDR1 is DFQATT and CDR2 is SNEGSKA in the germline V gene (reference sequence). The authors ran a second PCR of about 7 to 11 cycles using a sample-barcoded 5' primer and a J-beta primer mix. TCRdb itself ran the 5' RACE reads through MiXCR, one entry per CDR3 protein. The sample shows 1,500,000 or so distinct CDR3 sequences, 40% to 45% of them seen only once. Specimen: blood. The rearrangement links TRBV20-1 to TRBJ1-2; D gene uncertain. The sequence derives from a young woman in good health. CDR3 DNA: TGCAGTGCTACCCTCGGGGTTTTGCGAGGCTACACCTTC. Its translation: CSATLGVLRGYTF.